This TCR beta chain was recorded in a study of shared T cell receptors in the human thymus. Sequencing was performed with immunoSEQ multiplex PCR; in TCRdb, only in-frame clones are kept and a portion is missing. This table holds under 850,000 clones, over 75% found once. The CDR3 is 17 residues long. Trimming pared 2 bases from V and 4 bases from J, leaving 17 bases between. Germline V CDR1 and CDR2: MNHEY, SMNVEV (reference sequence). These data were also reused for a study on human thymus T cells.

The rearrangement joins TRBV27 to TRBJ2-2; TRBD2 might be the D (7 bases). The origin of this receptor is a boy under three years old with a congenital heart defect. The specimen sequenced was thymocytes. CDR3 residues: CASSLRPNREGTGELFF. In DNA, the CDR3 is TGTGCCAGCAGTTTAAGGCCAAACAGGGAGGGCACCGGGGAGCTGTTTTTT.